Listed here are 22 T cell receptor beta chains from one sample, sequenced in a study of T cells expressing NK-cell markers. TCRdb reworked the 5' RACE reads into one entry per CDR3 protein, no DNA. This sample's clone table lists a few hundred thousand distinct CDR3 sequences. Sequences were obtained from blood T cells: a sorted CD56 or NKG2C T cell subset, CD4+ or CD8+ T cells, or bulk PBMC T cells (not recorded which). These receptors were collected from a woman between 45 and 65 years old in good health.

CDR3 in amino acids: CASSVARGGYIQYF. This chain connects TRBV9 to TRBJ2-4; TCRdb designates TRBD1, a call that cannot be tested without DNA. Germline values: CDR1 SGDLS, CDR2 YYNGEE. This CDR3 spans 14 amino acids.

This chain connects TRBV29-1 to TRBJ2-4; the D call of TRBD1 rests on TCRdb alone, since no DNA is present to check it. In germline, CDR1 is SQVTM, CDR2 ANQGSEA. The CDR3 loop spans 11 amino acids. This chain's CDR3 is CSVVGAAFQYF.

J is TRBJ2-3 and V is TRBV29-1; TCRdb reports TRBD2, a call that lacks DNA to check it against. Germline V gene lookup returns CDR1 SQVTM and CDR2 ANQGSEA. CDR3 length: 14 amino acids. CDR3 in amino acids: CSVEVASGGFSQYF.

The chain has TRBV4-1 and TRBJ1-6. CDR1 and CDR2 from the germline V gene are MGHRA and YSYEKL. The CDR3 contains 15 residues. This CDR3 is CASSQSGQTNSPLHF.

V usage is TRBV12-3 or TRBV12-4 and J usage is TRBJ1-5; without DNA, the TCRdb call of TRBD1 cannot be checked. The CDR3 loop spans 15 amino acids. This CDR3 is CASSRRPPGNQPQHF.

The rearrangement uses TRBV7-2 and TRBJ2-3. Germline lookup yields CDR1 SGHTA and CDR2 FQGNSA. There are 13 residues in the CDR3. CDR3: CASSFESTDTQYF. The full variable domain, its missing parts supplied by reference TRBV7-2 and TRBJ2-3, is GAGVSQSPSNKVTEKGKDVELRCDPISGHTALYWYRQSLGQGLEFLIYFQGNSAPDKSGLPSDRFSAERTGGSVSTLTIQRTQQEDSAVYLCASSFESTDTQYFGPGTRLTVL.

The V and J genes are TRBV13 and TRBJ2-5; there is no DNA to check the TCRdb D call of TRBD2. CDR1 is PRHDT and CDR2 is FYEKMQ in the germline V gene (reference sequence). The CDR3 is made up of 16 amino acids. The CDR3 here is CASSENSGLRVGTQYF. Full variable domain (outside the CDR3, taken from reference TRBV13 and TRBJ2-5): AAGVIQSPRHLIKEKRETATLKCYPIPRHDTVYWYQQGPGQDPQFLISFYEKMQSDKGSIPDRFSAQQFSDYHSELNMSSLELGDSALYFCASSENSGLRVGTQYFGPGTRLLVL.

This chain joins TRBV24-1 and TRBJ2-1; TCRdb's D gene call, TRBD1, goes unchecked for lack of DNA. Germline V gene sequence: CDR1 KGHDR, CDR2 SFDVKD. The CDR3 has 14 amino acids. The CDR3 loop is CATSDNRQANEQFF.

The chain couples TRBV10-3 to TRBJ2-5; TCRdb names TRBD1, which stays unverified in the absence of DNA. Germline V gene sequence: CDR1 ENHRY, CDR2 SYGVKD. The length of the CDR3 is 14 residues. CDR3 amino acids: CAISEPQGEETQYF.

CDR3 in amino acids: CSARTGTLESPLHF. V and J are TRBV20-1 and TRBJ1-6. The CDR3 covers 14 residues. Germline values: CDR1 DFQATT, CDR2 SNEGSKA (reference sequence).

CDR3 amino acids: CSVRPPDTQYF. V gene TRBV29-1 combines with J gene TRBJ2-3; TCRdb returns TRBD1, unconfirmable since there is no DNA. Per germline, CDR1 SQVTM and CDR2 ANQGSEA. The CDR3 runs to 11 residues.

This chain uses TRBV7-9 with TRBJ2-7; TCRdb names TRBD2, which stays unverified in the absence of DNA. Germline lookup yields CDR1 SEHNR and CDR2 FQNEAQ (reference sequence). The CDR3 is 18 residues long. CDR3 region: CASSTNTGPSPTSYEQYF.

This chain links TRBV6-5 with TRBJ2-3; TCRdb outputs TRBD2, but without DNA this stays unchecked. Germline loops: CDR1 MNHEY, CDR2 SVGAGI. There are 16 residues in the CDR3. CDR3 amino acids: CASSSLGLADTDTQYF.

This chain connects TRBV12-3 or TRBV12-4 to TRBJ2-3; as DNA is missing, the TRBD2 call by TCRdb cannot be tested. This CDR3 has 19 amino acids. Here the CDR3 reads CASSLQRTSGRQVADTQYF.

V gene TRBV7-9 combines with J gene TRBJ1-1; with no DNA, the TCRdb D assignment of TRBD1 cannot be verified. The CDR3 contains 14 residues. The germline V gene has CDR1 SEHNR and CDR2 FQNEAQ (reference sequence). CDR3 region: CASSFHRERSEAFF.

This chain connects TRBV20-1 to TRBJ2-7; TCRdb gives TRBD2 as the D gene, but with no DNA this cannot be confirmed. The V gene's germline CDR1 is DFQATT and CDR2 SNEGSKA (reference sequence). The CDR3 covers 13 residues. The chain's CDR3 is CSAILAGVYEQYF.

This chain connects TRBV11-2 to TRBJ2-2; TCRdb's D call, TRBD1, is unchecked because there is no DNA. The CDR3 has 20 amino acids. Looked up from germline, CDR1 is SGHAT and CDR2 is FQNNGV. This CDR3 is CASSLDRIWMATEDTGELFF.

The V call is TRBV6-5, the J call TRBJ2-3; without DNA, the TCRdb call of TRBD2 cannot be checked. This CDR3 has 14 residues. Germline V gives CDR1 MNHEY, CDR2 SVGAGI. CDR3 sequence: CASRPTGRTDTQYF.

The chain links TRBV12-3 or TRBV12-4 to TRBJ1-1; TCRdb designates TRBD1, a call that cannot be tested without DNA. The CDR3 consists of 16 residues. The CDR3 sequence: CASSPYRGPENTEAFF.

The chain employs TRBV20-1 and TRBJ2-7; TCRdb's D call of TRBD1 is untestable without DNA. Germline V gives CDR1 DFQATT, CDR2 SNEGSKA (reference sequence). This CDR3 comprises 16 residues. The CDR3 reads CSASLTPGRITYEQYF.

V gene TRBV4-1 combines with J gene TRBJ2-1; the TRBD1 assignment by TCRdb is unverifiable without DNA. CDR1 is MGHRA, CDR2 YSYEKL, per germline. CDR3 length: 18 amino acids. The CDR3 sequence: CASSQDYAPRETRDEQFF.

The chain is built from TRBV29-1 and TRBJ2-1; lacking DNA, the TRBD1 call made by TCRdb goes unchecked. Per the germline V gene, CDR1 is SQVTM and CDR2 is ANQGSEA. There are 14 residues in the CDR3. CDR3: CSPPAGILYNEQFF.